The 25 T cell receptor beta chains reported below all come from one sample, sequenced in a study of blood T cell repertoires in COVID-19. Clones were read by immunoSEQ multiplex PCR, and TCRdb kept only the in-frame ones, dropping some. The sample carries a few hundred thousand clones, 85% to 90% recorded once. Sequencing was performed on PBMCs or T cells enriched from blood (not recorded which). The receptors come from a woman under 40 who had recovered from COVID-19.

This chain's CDR3 is CASSFASGGAETQYF. The DNA of the CDR3 is TGTGCCAGCAGCTTTGCTAGCGGGGGGGCTGAGACCCAGTACTTC. This chain connects TRBV7-8 to TRBJ2-5, with 12 bases fitting TRBD2. Unmatched junction bases numbered 4, after V lost 3 bases and J lost 5 bases. The CDR3 loop spans 15 amino acids. Looked up from germline, CDR1 is SGHVS and CDR2 is FQNEAQ. The full variable domain, its missing parts supplied by reference TRBV7-8 and TRBJ2-5, is GAGVSQSPRYKVAKRGQDVALRCDPISGHVSLFWYQQALGQGPEFLTYFQNEAQLDKSGLPSDRFFAERPEGSVSTLKIQRTQQEDSAVYLCASSFASGGAETQYFGPGTRLLVL.

The CDR3 region is CAWISGVGYTF. CDR3 DNA: TGTGCCTGGATATCAGGGGTCGGCTACACCTTC. This chain connects TRBV30 to TRBJ1-2; D might be TRBD1 (6 bases). Trimming stripped 4 bases from V and 8 bases from J, with 11 bases between. The CDR3 consists of 11 residues. Looked up from germline, CDR1 is GTSNPN and CDR2 is SVGIG (reference sequence).

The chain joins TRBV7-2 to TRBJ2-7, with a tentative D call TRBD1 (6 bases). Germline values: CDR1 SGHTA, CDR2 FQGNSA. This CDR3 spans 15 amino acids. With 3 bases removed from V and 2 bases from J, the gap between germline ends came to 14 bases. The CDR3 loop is CASSLWMQGTYEQYF. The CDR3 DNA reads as TGTGCCAGCAGCTTGTGGATGCAGGGGACCTACGAGCAGTACTTC.

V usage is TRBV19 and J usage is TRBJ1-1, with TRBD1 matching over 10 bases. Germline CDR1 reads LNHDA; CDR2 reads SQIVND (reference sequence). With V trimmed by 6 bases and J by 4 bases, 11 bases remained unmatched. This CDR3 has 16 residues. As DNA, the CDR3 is TGTGCCAGTAGCCCCACCCTCGGGACAGGGGTCACTGAAGCTTTCTTT. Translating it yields CASSPTLGTGVTEAFF.

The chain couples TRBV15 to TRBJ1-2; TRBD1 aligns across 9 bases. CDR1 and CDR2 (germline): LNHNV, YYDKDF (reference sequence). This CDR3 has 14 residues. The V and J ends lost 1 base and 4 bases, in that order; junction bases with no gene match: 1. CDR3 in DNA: TGTGCCACCAGCAGAGGGACAGGGGTCTATGGCTACACCTTC. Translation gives CATSRGTGVYGYTF.

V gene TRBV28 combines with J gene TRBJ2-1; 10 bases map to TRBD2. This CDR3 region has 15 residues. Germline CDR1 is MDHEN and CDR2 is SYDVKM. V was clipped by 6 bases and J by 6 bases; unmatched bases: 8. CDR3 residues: CASRLLAGPINEQFF. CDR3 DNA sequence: TGTGCCAGCAGGTTACTAGCGGGGCCCATCAATGAGCAGTTCTTC.

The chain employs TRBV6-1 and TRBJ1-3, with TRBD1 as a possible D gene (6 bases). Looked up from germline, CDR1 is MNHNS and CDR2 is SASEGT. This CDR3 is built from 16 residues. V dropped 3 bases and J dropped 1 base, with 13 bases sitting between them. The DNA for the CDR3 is TGTGCCAGCAGTGATTCAAACAGGGCTTCTGGAAACACCATATATTTT. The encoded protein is CASSDSNRASGNTIYF.

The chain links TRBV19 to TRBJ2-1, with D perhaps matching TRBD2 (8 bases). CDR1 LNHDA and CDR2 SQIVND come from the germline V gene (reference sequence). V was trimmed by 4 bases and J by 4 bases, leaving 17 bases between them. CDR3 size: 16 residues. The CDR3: CASSTTGAGGYNEQFF. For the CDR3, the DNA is TGTGCCAGTAGTACTACAGGGGCGGGGGGTTACAATGAGCAGTTCTTC.

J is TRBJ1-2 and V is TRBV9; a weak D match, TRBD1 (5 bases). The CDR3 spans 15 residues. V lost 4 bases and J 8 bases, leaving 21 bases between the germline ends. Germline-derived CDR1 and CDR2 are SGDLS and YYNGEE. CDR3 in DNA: TGTGCCAGCAGCCCTTCCGTAACCTGGGGGGGAGGCTACACCTTC. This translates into CASSPSVTWGGGYTF.

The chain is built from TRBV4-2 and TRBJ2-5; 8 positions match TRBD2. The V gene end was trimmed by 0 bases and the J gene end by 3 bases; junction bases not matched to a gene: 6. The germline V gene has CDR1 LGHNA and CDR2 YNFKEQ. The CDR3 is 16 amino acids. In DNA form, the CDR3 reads TGTGCCAGCAGCCAAGAAGGGCAAGCGGGGGAAGAGACCCAGTACTTC. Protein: CASSQEGQAGEETQYF.

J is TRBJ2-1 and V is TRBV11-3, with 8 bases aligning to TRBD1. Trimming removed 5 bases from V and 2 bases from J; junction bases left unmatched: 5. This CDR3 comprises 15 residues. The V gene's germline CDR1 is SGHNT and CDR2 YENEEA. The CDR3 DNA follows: TGTGCCAGCAGCAAGCCGGGACAGGCCTACAATGAGCAGTTCTTC. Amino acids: CASSKPGQAYNEQFF.

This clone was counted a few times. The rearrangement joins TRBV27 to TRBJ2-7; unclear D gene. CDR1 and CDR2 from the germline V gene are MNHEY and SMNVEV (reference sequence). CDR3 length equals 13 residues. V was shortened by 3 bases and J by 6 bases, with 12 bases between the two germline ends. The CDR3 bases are TGTGCCAGCAGTTTCAGGCGAGCCCTCGAGCAGTACTTC. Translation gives CASSFRRALEQYF.

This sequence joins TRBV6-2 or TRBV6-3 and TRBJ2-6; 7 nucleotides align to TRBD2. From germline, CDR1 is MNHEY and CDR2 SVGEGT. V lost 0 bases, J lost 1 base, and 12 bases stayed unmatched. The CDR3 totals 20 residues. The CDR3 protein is CASSYSRLAERLSGANVLTF. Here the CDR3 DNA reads TGTGCCAGCAGTTACTCTCGACTAGCCGAGAGATTGTCTGGGGCCAACGTCCTGACTTTC.

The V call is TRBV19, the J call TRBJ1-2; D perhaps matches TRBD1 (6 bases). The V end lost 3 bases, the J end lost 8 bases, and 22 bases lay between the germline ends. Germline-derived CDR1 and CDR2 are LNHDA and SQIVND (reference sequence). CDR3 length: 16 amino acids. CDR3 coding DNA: TGTGCCAGTAGTATTGCCCCCAGGGGACCCACCATGGGCTACACCTTC. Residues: CASSIAPRGPTMGYTF. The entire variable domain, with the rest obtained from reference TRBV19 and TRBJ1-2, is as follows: DGGITQSPKYLFRKEGQNVTLSCEQNLNHDAMYWYRQDPGQGLRLIYYSQIVNDFQKGDIAEGYSVSREKKESFPLTVTSAQKNPTAFYLCASSIAPRGPTMGYTFGSGTRLTVV.

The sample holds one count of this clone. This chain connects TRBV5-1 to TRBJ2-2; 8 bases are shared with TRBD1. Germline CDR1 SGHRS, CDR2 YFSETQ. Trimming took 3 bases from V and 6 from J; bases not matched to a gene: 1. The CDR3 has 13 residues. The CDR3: CASSSQGAGELFF. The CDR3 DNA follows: TGCGCCAGCAGCTCACAGGGGGCCGGGGAGCTGTTTTTT.

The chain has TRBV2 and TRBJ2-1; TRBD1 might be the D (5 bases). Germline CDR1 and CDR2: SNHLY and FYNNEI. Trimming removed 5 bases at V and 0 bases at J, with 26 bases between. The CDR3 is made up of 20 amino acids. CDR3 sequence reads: CASSNRGVLHQVSSYNEQFF. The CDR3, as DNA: TGTGCCAGCAGTAATAGGGGCGTCCTTCATCAGGTCAGCTCCTACAATGAGCAGTTCTTC.

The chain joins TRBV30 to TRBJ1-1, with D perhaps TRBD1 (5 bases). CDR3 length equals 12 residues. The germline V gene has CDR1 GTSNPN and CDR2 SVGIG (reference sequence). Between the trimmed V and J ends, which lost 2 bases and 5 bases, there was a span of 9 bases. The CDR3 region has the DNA TGTGCCTGGAGTTACAGGCCGACTGAAGCTTTCTTT. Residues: CAWSYRPTEAFF.

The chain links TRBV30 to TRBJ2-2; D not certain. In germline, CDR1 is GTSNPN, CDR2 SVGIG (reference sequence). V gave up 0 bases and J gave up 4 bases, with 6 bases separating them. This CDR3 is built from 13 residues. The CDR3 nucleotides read TGTGCCTGGAGTGTACTTACCACCGGGGAGCTGTTTTTT. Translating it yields CAWSVLTTGELFF.

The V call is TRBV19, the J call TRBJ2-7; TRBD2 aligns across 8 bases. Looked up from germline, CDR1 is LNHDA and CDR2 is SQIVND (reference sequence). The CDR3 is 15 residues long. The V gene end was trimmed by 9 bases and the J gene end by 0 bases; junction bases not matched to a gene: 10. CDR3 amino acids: CASKGLDHDSYEQYF. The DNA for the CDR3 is TGTGCCAGCAAGGGACTAGATCACGACTCCTACGAGCAGTACTTC.

The CDR3 DNA is TGTGCCAGCAGCTCACCGGGACTCAATAATGAGCAGTTCTTC. Protein: CASSSPGLNNEQFF. The chain carries TRBV7-9 and TRBJ2-1; TRBD2 might be the D (6 bases). Between the trimmed V and J ends, which lost 4 bases and 7 bases, there was a span of 14 bases. This CDR3 spans 14 amino acids. Germline V gene data show CDR1 as SEHNR and CDR2 as FQNEAQ (reference sequence).

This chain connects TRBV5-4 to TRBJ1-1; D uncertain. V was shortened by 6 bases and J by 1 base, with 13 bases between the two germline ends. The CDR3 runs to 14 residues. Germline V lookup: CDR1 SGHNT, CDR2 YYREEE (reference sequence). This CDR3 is CASNSGGPNTEAFF. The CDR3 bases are TGTGCCAGCAATTCAGGAGGACCGAACACTGAAGCTTTCTTT.

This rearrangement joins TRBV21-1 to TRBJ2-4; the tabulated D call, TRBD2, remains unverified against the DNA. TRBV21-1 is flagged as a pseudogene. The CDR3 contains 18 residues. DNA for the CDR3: TGTGCCAGCAGCAAAGACCCGGGGTGGAGACGACAAAACGGCATTCAGTACTTC. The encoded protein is CASSKDPGWRRQNGIQYF.

In DNA form, the CDR3 reads TGTGCCAGCAGCGAAAGGACTAGCGGAAACTACGAGCAGTACTTC. Translated, it gives CASSERTSGNYEQYF. The V call is TRBV7-2, the J call TRBJ2-7, with 10 nucleotides matching TRBD2. Germline V gives CDR1 SGHTA, CDR2 FQGNSA. This CDR3 contains 15 residues. V trimming: 5 bases; J trimming: 3 bases; junction bases outside the gene matches: 7.

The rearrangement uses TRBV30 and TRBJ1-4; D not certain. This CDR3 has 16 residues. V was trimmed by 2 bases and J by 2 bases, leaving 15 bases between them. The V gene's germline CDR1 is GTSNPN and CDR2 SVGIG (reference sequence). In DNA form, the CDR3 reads TGTGCCTGGAGTAACCTACGGAGAAGTACTAATGAAAAACTGTTTTTT. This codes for CAWSNLRRSTNEKLFF.

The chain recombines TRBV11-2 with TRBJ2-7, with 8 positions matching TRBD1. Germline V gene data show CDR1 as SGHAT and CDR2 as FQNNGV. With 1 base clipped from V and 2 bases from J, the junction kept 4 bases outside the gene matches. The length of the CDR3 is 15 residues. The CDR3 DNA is TGTGCCAGCAGCTTAGTTGGGGACAGGACCTACGAGCAGTACTTC. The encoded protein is CASSLVGDRTYEQYF.